This T cell receptor beta chain appears in the sequencing data of a study of long-term antiretroviral therapy in people with HIV. Version v3.0 of the immunoSEQ assay ran at survey level. For every sample, sequencing targeted roughly 40,000-55,000 T-cell genomes. Produced via immunoSEQ multiplex PCR; TCRdb's table is partial and in-frame only. Counted here are roughly 16,000 clones, 77% occurring once; the ten biggest clones make up roughly 23%. Trimming removed 8 bases from V and 11 bases from J, with 9 bases in between. Germline CDR1 MNHNS, CDR2 SASEGT. The CDR3 is made up of 10 amino acids. This TCR derives from a man between 35 and 55 years old with HIV. The chain is built from TRBV6-1 and TRBJ1-4, with D tentatively TRBD1 (5 bases). The sample here was unsorted PBMCs, taken 2.1 years after starting antiretroviral therapy. The CDR3 sequence: CASPGTKLFF. In nucleotides, the CDR3 is TGTGCCAGCCCCGGGACGAAACTGTTTTTT.